Listed below are T cell receptor beta chains from one sample, sequenced in a study of Tregs in tolerant kidney transplant recipients. TCRdb keeps only in-frame clones here, not all; method: immunoSEQ multiplex PCR. The table lists 50,000 to 85,000 clones, approximately 92% of them singletons, with approximately 9.9% in the top ten. The specimen comprised CD8+ T cells from blood, sampled before the transplant. The receptors come from a human donor who received a combined kidney and bone marrow transplant. The conserved cysteine and the conserved F or W are not part of the CDR3 here. The order of the fields is V gene, CDR3 protein.

V gene: TRBV7-2; CDR3 protein: ASSFPRETQY
V gene: TRBV19; CDR3 protein: ASTGLRSDEQF
V gene: TRBV13; CDR3 protein: ASSSPGTSGRAPYNEQF
V gene: TRBV7-3; CDR3 protein: ASSLGLAGAFGTDTQY
V gene: TRBV5-5; CDR3 protein: ASSFGHLYEQY
V gene: TRBV4-1; CDR3 protein: ASSHLLEETQY
V gene: TRBV2; CDR3 protein: ASSDRLVEQY
V gene: TRBV6-1; CDR3 protein: ASSEGYRTAD
V gene: TRBV9; CDR3 protein: ASSPGGRSREQF
V gene: TRBV2; CDR3 protein: ASSEWSGDTYGYT
V gene: TRBV7-9; CDR3 protein: ASSFGTGRGYT
V gene: TRBV19; CDR3 protein: ASSFLGHTEAF
V gene: TRBV11-2; CDR3 protein: ASRTLMNTEAF
V gene: TRBV7-7; CDR3 protein: ASSLGAQFAGNEQF
V gene: TRBV7-9; CDR3 protein: ASGQDTGELF
V gene: TRBV13; CDR3 protein: ASSLVPSGVHNEQF
V gene: TRBV19; CDR3 protein: ASSTGQPETQY
V gene: TRBV27; CDR3 protein: ASSLSQGGLEKLF
V gene: TRBV9; CDR3 protein: ASSVATSADYEQY
V gene: TRBV27; CDR3 protein: ASSLSRGVGNTIY
V gene: TRBV29-1; CDR3 protein: SVGVDRFGNTIY
V gene: TRBV4-3; CDR3 protein: ASSQEIRGVAGANVLT
V gene: TRBV25-1; CDR3 protein: ASSEYSGSYEQY
V gene: TRBV29-1; CDR3 protein: SVEGWWSGSTDTQY
V gene: TRBV11-2; CDR3 protein: ASSLLADTQY
V gene: TRBV28; CDR3 protein: ASSSSGVAKNIQY